This record concerns one T cell receptor beta chain sequence. Its specificity is not known. RNA transcripts were the template for amplifying TCR beta CDR3 regions. TCR CDR3 regions were first amplified by RT-PCR with HTBI primers. TCRdb re-analysed the multiplex PCR reads in MiXCR, keeping a single row per CDR3 protein. This sample has around 620,000 distinct CDR3 sequences, with just over 45% found just once. This sample is drawn from a study of T cells in Graves' hyperthyroidism and ophthalmopathy. Study-wide results and caveats: Stable hyperthyroidism was told apart from ophthalmopathy by a model built on 13 V-J features.

This CDR3 spans 16 amino acids. V lost 7 bases and J lost 6; bases outside the gene matches: 11. The germline gives CDR1 SGHVS, CDR2 FQNEAQ. Patients having uncontrolled infection, another autoimmune disease, pregnancy or lactation were not included. The sequence was collected from an adult woman with Graves' disease, either hyperthyroidism or ophthalmopathy (not recorded which). This chain joins TRBV7-8 and TRBJ2-5, with 13 bases aligning to TRBD2. Material for sequencing was peripheral blood or thyroid tissue (not recorded which). For the CDR3, the DNA is TGTGCCAGCACCTATACTAGCGGGGGGGGCGTGAAGACCCAGTACTTC. Its protein product is CASTYTSGGGVKTQYF.